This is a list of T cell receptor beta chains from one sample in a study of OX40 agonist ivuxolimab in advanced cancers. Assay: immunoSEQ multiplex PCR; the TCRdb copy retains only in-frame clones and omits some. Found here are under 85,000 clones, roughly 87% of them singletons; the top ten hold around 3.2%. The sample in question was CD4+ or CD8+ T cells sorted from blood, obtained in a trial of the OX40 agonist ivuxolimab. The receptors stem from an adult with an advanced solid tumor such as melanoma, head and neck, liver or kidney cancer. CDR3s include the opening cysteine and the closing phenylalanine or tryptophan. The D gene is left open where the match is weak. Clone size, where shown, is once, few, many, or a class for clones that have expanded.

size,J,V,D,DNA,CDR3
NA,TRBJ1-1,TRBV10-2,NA,TGCGCCAGCCGGACAGCCCAGAACACTGAAGCTTTCTTT,CASRTAQNTEAFF
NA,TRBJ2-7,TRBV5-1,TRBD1,TGCGCCAGCAGCCGGGACAGGCGGACGTACGAGCAGTACTTC,CASSRDRRTYEQYF
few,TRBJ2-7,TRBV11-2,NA,TGTGCCAGCAGCTTACGGAGTTACGAGCAGTACTTC,CASSLRSYEQYF
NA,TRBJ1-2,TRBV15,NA,TGTGCCACCAGCAAGGACCGACAGTTTGGCTACACCTTC,CATSKDRQFGYTF
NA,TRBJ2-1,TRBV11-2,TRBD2,TGTGCCAGCAGCTTAGAGTCGGGGGGGACCTCTGAGCAGTTCTTC,CASSLESGGTSEQFF
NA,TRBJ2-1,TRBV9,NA,TGTGCCAGCAGCTTTAACAATGAGCAGTTCTTC,CASSFNNEQFF
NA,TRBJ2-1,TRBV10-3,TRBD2,TGTGCCATCAGCGCAACTAGCGGGGGGCCCAATGAGCAGTTCTTC,CAISATSGGPNEQFF
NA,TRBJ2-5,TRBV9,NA,TGTGCCAGCAGCCCCCCCAAGTGCGTCCTAAGCGGTCCGTACCAAGAGACCCAGTACTTC,CASSPPKCVLSGPYQETQYF
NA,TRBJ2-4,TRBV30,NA,TGTGCCTGGAGTGTATACCCCTGGGGCATTCAGTACTTC,CAWSVYPWGIQYF
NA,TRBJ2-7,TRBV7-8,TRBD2,TGTGCCAGCAGCCCAGCGCAGGCTAGCGGGCCCTACGAGCAGTACTTC,CASSPAQASGPYEQYF
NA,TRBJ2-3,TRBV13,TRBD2,TGTGCCAGCAGCTTAGCGGGGGGGCTCAACACAGATACGCAGTATTTT,CASSLAGGLNTDTQYF
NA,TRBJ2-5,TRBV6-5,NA,TGTGCCAGCAGTTCTCGTCTCCCCGGGACCCAGTACTTC,CASSSRLPGTQYF
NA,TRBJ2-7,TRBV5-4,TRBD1,TGTGCCAGCAGCTTCGGACAGGTGGACACCTACGAGCAGTACTTC,CASSFGQVDTYEQYF
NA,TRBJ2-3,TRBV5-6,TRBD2,TGTGCCAGCAGCCAACGACTAGCGGGGACAGATACGCAGTATTTT,CASSQRLAGTDTQYF
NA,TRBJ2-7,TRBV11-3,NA,TGTGCCAGCAGCCCTTACGGCTACAACTACGAGCAGTACTTC,CASSPYGYNYEQYF
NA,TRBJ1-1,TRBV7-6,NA,TGTGCCAGCAGTCTGGCGGGGGGGGCAGGTCAAGAAGCTTTCTTT,CASSLAGGAGQEAFF
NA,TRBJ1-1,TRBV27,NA,TGTGCCAGCCAACGAACTATCAGGGGAATGAACGCTGAAGCTTTCTTT,CASQRTIRGMNAEAFF